The T cell receptor (beta chain) under discussion was sequenced for a study of blood T cell repertoires in COVID-19. On the study more broadly: COVID-19 samples collected from the United States, Italy and Spain covered acute and convalescent phases.

TCRdb keeps only in-frame clones here, not all; method: immunoSEQ multiplex PCR. The sample records 210,000 or so clones, around 86% being singletons. V lost 3 bases and J 2 bases, leaving 13 bases between the germline ends. CDR1 and CDR2 from the germline V gene are LNHDA and SQIVND (reference sequence). This CDR3 comprises 15 residues. Assignment of participants to cohorts was predicated upon participant-reported clinical history. Sequencing was performed on PBMCs or T cells enriched from blood (not recorded which). The chain uses TRBV19 and TRBJ1-1; maybe TRBD1 (5 bases). This TCR derives from a woman between 50 and 59 years old with acute COVID-19. CDR3 nucleotide sequence: TGTGCCAGTAGTATTGGGCTGACAGTTAACACTGAAGCTTTCTTT. It yields the protein CASSIGLTVNTEAFF. Combining the CDR3 with reference TRBV19 and TRBJ1-1 gives the whole variable domain DGGITQSPKYLFRKEGQNVTLSCEQNLNHDAMYWYRQDPGQGLRLIYYSQIVNDFQKGDIAEGYSVSREKKESFPLTVTSAQKNPTAFYLCASSIGLTVNTEAFFGQGTRLTVV.